Each of the 11 T cell receptor beta chains below was sequenced from the same sample in a study of blood T cell repertoires in COVID-19. Sequencing used immunoSEQ multiplex PCR; TCRdb keeps in-frame clones, though not all of them. The table includes tens of thousands of clones, 75% to 95% detected once. The sequenced sample consisted of peripheral blood. Every receptor here comes from a human donor with active COVID-19. The donor label of this sample is uncertain.

This chain uses TRBV3-1 (or the pseudogene TRBV3-2) with TRBJ2-2; 10 bases agree with TRBD2. This CDR3 region has 17 residues. Germline V gives CDR1 LGHDT, CDR2 YNNKEL (reference sequence). The junction had 7 bases not matched to a gene; V was cut back by 1 base and J by 5 bases. CDR3 amino acids: CASSQVSGRAWTGELFF. The DNA for the CDR3 is TGTGCCAGCAGCCAAGTAAGCGGGAGGGCCTGGACCGGGGAGCTGTTTTTT.

CDR3 loop: CTSSQPRTSGGSTDTQYF. In DNA, the CDR3 is TGCACCAGCAGCCAACCTCGGACTAGCGGGGGCAGCACAGATACGCAGTATTTT. The rearrangement links TRBV1 to TRBJ2-3; TRBD2 is taken as the D call from the table, unchecked against the DNA. TRBV1 is a recognized pseudogene. The CDR3 runs 18 residues.

The chain links TRBV6-1 to TRBJ1-5, with unresolved D. This CDR3 contains 13 residues. Deletions cut 1 base from V and 6 bases from J, with 7 bases between. The germline V gene has CDR1 MNHNS and CDR2 SASEGT. CDR3 protein: CASSEVSFQPQHF. The CDR3 nucleotides are TGTGCCAGCAGTGAAGTTTCATTTCAGCCCCAGCATTTT.

The rearrangement uses TRBV11-3 and TRBJ2-5; 11 nucleotides align to TRBD1. Looked up from germline, CDR1 is SGHNT and CDR2 is YENEEA. V shed 8 bases, J shed 2 bases, and the junction held 1 base outside the gene matches. This CDR3 has 13 residues. The CDR3 here is CASGDRGQETQYF. In nucleotides, the CDR3 is TGTGCCAGCGGGGACAGGGGGCAAGAGACCCAGTACTTC.

This chain uses TRBV4-3 with TRBJ2-2; D is perhaps TRBD1 (6 bases). Trimming took off 1 base at V and 9 bases at J, with 12 bases between the two ends. Per the germline V gene, CDR1 is LGHNA and CDR2 is YSLEER. This CDR3 comprises 14 residues. The CDR3 nucleotides read TGCGCCAGCAGCCAAGGGGCAGGGGAGAGGGAGCTGTTTTTT. The encoded protein is CASSQGAGERELFF.

The rearrangement uses TRBV11-2 and TRBJ2-1; 7 bases are a match to TRBD1. The CDR3 extends over 13 amino acids. Germline trimming cut 4 bases from V and 7 bases from J; bases unmatched to any gene: 4. Germline V lookup: CDR1 SGHAT, CDR2 FQNNGV. CDR3 nucleotide sequence: TGTGCCAGCAGCTCTACAGGGGAGAATGAGCAGTTCTTC. Residues: CASSSTGENEQFF.

The chain is built from TRBV6-5 and TRBJ1-5, with D possibly being TRBD1 (6 bases). The length of the CDR3 is 15 residues. The V and J ends lost 5 bases and 5 bases respectively, with 16 bases between them. Germline assignment: CDR1 MNHEY and CDR2 SVGAGI. CDR3 in amino acids: CASSPAFSGDQPQHF. In DNA form, the CDR3 reads TGTGCCAGCAGTCCCGCCTTCTCAGGGGATCAGCCCCAGCATTTT.

The genes are TRBV28 and TRBJ2-7, with TRBD2 as a possible D gene (7 bases). The CDR3 extends over 15 amino acids. The V end lost 5 bases, the J end lost 2 bases, and 16 bases lay between the germline ends. Germline values: CDR1 MDHEN, CDR2 SYDVKM. CDR3 nucleotides: TGTGCCAGCAGTCCCCGGGGGGCTGGGGCCTACGAGCAGTACTTC. Residues: CASSPRGAGAYEQYF.

The J gene is TRBJ2-1, the V gene TRBV10-2; 8 positions agree with TRBD2. V lost 10 bases, J lost 3 bases, and 8 bases stayed unmatched. Germline CDR1 reads WSHSY; CDR2 reads SAAADI. The length of the CDR3 is 14 residues. CDR3 residues: CATKREYDYNEQFF. In DNA form, the CDR3 reads TGCGCCACCAAGCGGGAGTACGACTACAATGAGCAGTTCTTC.

The chain carries TRBV9 and TRBJ2-1; 9 bases line up with TRBD2. Germline trimming cut 4 bases from V and 4 bases from J; bases unmatched to any gene: 6. This CDR3 contains 15 residues. Germline V CDR1 and CDR2: SGDLS, YYNGEE. The CDR3 nucleotides read TGTGCCAGCAGCCTAAGGACTAGCGAATACAATGAGCAGTTCTTC. Amino acid sequence: CASSLRTSEYNEQFF.

This chain joins TRBV4-3 and TRBJ1-5; D not certain. Trimming took 1 base from V and 7 from J, leaving 8 bases between them. Germline CDR1 is LGHNA and CDR2 is YSLEER. The CDR3 totals 13 residues. CDR3 in amino acids: CASSQGEQQPQHF. CDR3 DNA sequence: TGCGCCAGCAGCCAAGGAGAGCAACAGCCCCAGCATTTT.